A selection of T cell receptor beta chains follows, all from one sample in a study of T cells in Graves' hyperthyroidism and ophthalmopathy. TCRdb re-called the multiplex PCR reads with MiXCR, one entry per CDR3 protein. Of 600,000 to 700,000 distinct CDR3 sequences in the sample, approximately 14% were seen once. The sample comprised blood. Receptors were obtained from a woman in her forties with Graves' ophthalmopathy. The CDR3 runs from the conserved cysteine through the conserved F or W. A D gene is named only where the DNA matches it firmly. Some rows have no size entry. The others give once, few or many, or a class for an expanded clone.

d_call clone_size j_call v_call cdr3_aa cdr3_nt
. many TRBJ2-5 TRBV11-3 CASSLQSGYQETQYF TGTGCCAGCAGCTTACAAAGTGGTTACCAAGAGACCCAGTACTTC
TRBD2 many TRBJ2-5 TRBV2 CASSEFGRAKAETQYF TGTGCCAGCAGTGAGTTCGGGAGGGCCAAGGCGGAGACCCAGTACTTC
. few TRBJ2-5 TRBV7-6 CVSSLGGPQETQYF TGTGTCAGCAGCTTAGGTGGGCCACAAGAGACCCAGTACTTC
TRBD1 many TRBJ2-2 TRBV30 CAWSTGVDTGELFF TGTGCCTGGTCGACAGGGGTGGACACCGGGGAGCTGTTTTTT
TRBD1 . TRBJ2-5 TRBV25-1 CASSTLRGRETQYF TGTGCCAGCAGTACTTTAAGGGGGCGAGAGACCCAGTACTTC
TRBD1 many TRBJ1-3 TRBV28 CASSRGTGLGNTIYF TGTGCCAGCAGTAGAGGGACAGGACTCGGAAACACCATATATTTT
. . TRBJ2-7 TRBV12-3/TRBV12-4 CASSALGDEQYF TGTGCCAGCAGTGCCCTAGGGGACGAGCAGTACTTC
TRBD2 many TRBJ2-7 TRBV5-1 CASSLASGKYEQYF TGCGCCAGCAGCTTGGCAAGCGGGAAGTACGAGCAGTACTTC
. many TRBJ2-4 TRBV28 CASSPRRELDIQYF TGTGCCAGCAGCCCTAGGAGGGAGCTCGACATTCAGTACTTC
. many TRBJ1-1 TRBV25-1 CASSETSHDGNTEAFF TGTGCCAGCAGTGAAACCTCCCACGACGGGAACACTGAAGCTTTCTTT
. few TRBJ2-6 TRBV27 CASRITGLGANVLTF TGTGCCAGCAGAATTACAGGGCTGGGGGCCAACGTCCTGACTTTC
TRBD1 few TRBJ1-1 TRBV2 CASTSGGTEAFF TGTGCCAGCACCTCAGGGGGCACTGAAGCTTTCTTT
. many TRBJ2-4 TRBV29-1 CSVEVAKNIQYF TGCAGCGTTGAGGTAGCCAAAAACATTCAGTACTTC
TRBD1 many TRBJ1-2 TRBV28 CASSQTGGDYGYTF TGTGCCAGCAGCCAGACAGGGGGCGACTATGGCTACACCTTC
TRBD1 many TRBJ2-7 TRBV28 CASSPSLTGAYEQYF TGTGCCAGCAGTCCATCCCTAACAGGGGCCTACGAGCAGTACTTC
TRBD1 many TRBJ2-2 TRBV5-1 CASSSKTGGTGELFF TGCGCCAGCAGCTCCAAGACAGGGGGAACCGGGGAGCTGTTTTTT
TRBD1 many TRBJ1-5 TRBV20-1 CSARVTGGRAPQHF TGCAGTGCTAGGGTGACAGGGGGCCGGGCGCCCCAGCATTTT
. many TRBJ1-1 TRBV29-1 CSVVQEAAEAFF TGCAGCGTTGTCCAGGAGGCCGCTGAAGCTTTCTTT
. few TRBJ1-5 TRBV6-2/TRBV6-3 CASRSRVSNQPQHF TGTGCCAGCAGGTCCAGGGTTAGCAATCAGCCCCAGCATTTT
. many TRBJ2-7 TRBV19 CASSIVPGHEQYF TGTGCCAGTAGTATAGTCCCGGGCCACGAGCAGTACTTC
. . TRBJ2-2 TRBV5-1 CASSSPTAGGTGELFF TGCGCCAGCAGCTCCCCTACCGCCGGTGGCACCGGGGAGCTGTTTTTT
. many TRBJ1-2 TRBV28 CASRPRQNLGYGYTF TGTGCCAGCAGACCTCGACAGAACCTCGGCTATGGCTACACCTTC
. many TRBJ1-2 TRBV6-1 CASSPRNYGYTF TGTGCCAGCAGCCCCCGTAACTATGGCTACACCTTC
TRBD1 many TRBJ2-2 TRBV12-3/TRBV12-4 CASRGQGGTGELFF TGTGCCAGCAGGGGACAGGGTGGCACCGGGGAGCTGTTTTTT
TRBD2 many TRBJ2-3 TRBV10-1 CASSESGGRAPDTQYF TGCGCCAGCAGTGAGTCCGGCGGGAGGGCCCCAGATACGCAGTATTTT
. many TRBJ1-2 TRBV5-8 CASSLVSGGFDGYTF TGTGCCAGCAGCTTGGTTTCCGGGGGCTTTGATGGCTACACCTTC
TRBD1 . TRBJ1-1 TRBV7-2 CASSPDLGTGYEAFF TGTGCCAGCAGCCCAGACCTCGGGACAGGGTATGAAGCTTTCTTT
TRBD1 many TRBJ2-5 TRBV25-1 CASSESGTAQETQYF TGTGCCAGCAGTGAATCCGGGACAGCGCAAGAGACCCAGTACTTC
. many TRBJ1-5 TRBV7-2 CASSLQADQPQHF TGTGCCAGCAGCTTACAGGCAGATCAGCCCCAGCATTTT
TRBD1 many TRBJ2-2 TRBV20-1 CSARPPGGKGGELFF TGCAGTGCTAGACCCCCAGGGGGCAAGGGCGGGGAGCTGTTTTTT
TRBD1 . TRBJ1-2 TRBV6-1 CASRSGTGGRGYTF TGTGCCAGCAGGTCCGGGACAGGGGGACGCGGCTACACCTTC
. few TRBJ2-5 TRBV20-1 CSAAGNQETQYF TGCAGTGCCGCCGGGAACCAAGAGACCCAGTACTTC